The following is a TCR beta chain sequence with its context. Study processing details: Amplifying reference gene primers gave estimates of nucleated cell counts. This table comes from immunoSEQ multiplex PCR, and its TCRdb copy is limited to in-frame clones, with some not included. The V and J calls and clone size come from that table; D and trimming were worked out from the DNA. The data hold hundreds of thousands of clones, with 86% observed a single time. V gave up 3 bases and J gave up 5 bases; unmatched junction bases: 7. The CDR3 length is 15 residues. Germline V gives CDR1 SGHNT, CDR2 YYREEE (reference sequence). This entry comes from a study of blood T cell repertoires in COVID-19. Looking at the study overall: Sites across the United States, Italy and Spain contributed samples from acute and convalescent COVID-19. T cells, B-cell-depleted T cells, or PBMCs supplied cDNA or gDNA.

Material for sequencing was peripheral blood. The TCR comes from a woman aged 55-69 years who had recovered from COVID-19. The chain employs TRBV5-4 and TRBJ2-1; TRBD2 matches 8 bases. The CDR3 region is CASSSRAGANNEQFF. The CDR3, as DNA: TGTGCCAGCAGCTCCCGAGCGGGGGCCAACAATGAGCAGTTCTTC.